These 14 T cell receptor beta chains were sequenced from one sample in a study of blood T cell repertoires in COVID-19. Libraries were prepared by immunoSEQ multiplex PCR; TCRdb keeps only in-frame clonotypes and omits some of them. Among tens of thousands of clones listed, 70% to 85% were seen once. The sample consisted of peripheral blood. The receptors derive from a human donor in a cohort sampled during active COVID-19.

V and J are TRBV3-1 (or the pseudogene TRBV3-2) and TRBJ1-5; 8 bases fit TRBD1. The V and J ends lost 4 bases and 4 bases, in that order; junction bases with no gene match: 9. This CDR3 spans 16 amino acids. Germline V lookup: CDR1 LGHDT, CDR2 YNNKEL (reference sequence). This chain's CDR3 is CASSPDRARGNQPQHF. Here the CDR3 DNA reads TGTGCCAGCAGCCCGGACAGGGCGAGGGGGAATCAGCCCCAGCATTTT.

This rearrangement joins TRBV11-2 to TRBJ1-3, with D perhaps TRBD1 (6 bases). V gave up 5 bases and J gave up 2 bases, with 13 bases separating them. The length of the CDR3 is 15 residues. Per the germline V gene, CDR1 is SGHAT and CDR2 is FQNNGV. CDR3 in DNA: TGTGCCAGCAGCCCCGTCGGGACAACTGGAAACACCATATATTTT. Its protein product is CASSPVGTTGNTIYF.

V usage is TRBV6-1 and J usage is TRBJ1-1; D gene unclear. Trimming left V 1 base short and J 5 bases short, with 14 bases between. Germline CDR1 is MNHNS and CDR2 is SASEGT. The CDR3 runs 15 residues. This CDR3 is CASSEGTFRVTEAFF. The CDR3 DNA is TGTGCCAGCAGTGAAGGTACCTTCCGGGTTACTGAAGCTTTCTTT.

The genes are TRBV30 and TRBJ2-7; D is unresolved. Germline CDR1 and CDR2: GTSNPN and SVGIG (reference sequence). The V end was cut by 3 bases, the J end by 2 bases, with 5 bases between. This CDR3 is 11 amino acids long. As DNA, the CDR3 is TGTGCCTGGAGCCAGGCCTACGAGCAGTACTTC. Translation gives CAWSQAYEQYF.

This chain uses TRBV6-2 or TRBV6-3 with TRBJ1-2; 7 positions match TRBD1. The CDR3 loop spans 15 amino acids. With 2 bases clipped from V and 8 bases from J, the junction kept 11 bases outside the gene matches. Germline loops: CDR1 MNHEY, CDR2 SVGEGT. The CDR3 here is CASSYPGQAHGGYTF. The CDR3 DNA sequence: TGTGCCAGCAGTTACCCTGGACAGGCGCACGGAGGCTACACCTTC.

The CDR3 region is CASRLAGGKAGELFF. The CDR3 DNA sequence: TGTGCCAGCAGACTAGCGGGAGGGAAGGCCGGGGAGCTGTTTTTT. The chain is built from TRBV11-2 and TRBJ2-2; 13 bases fit TRBD2. V was clipped by 6 bases and J by 6 bases; unmatched bases: 4. CDR3 length: 15 residues. Germline lookup yields CDR1 SGHAT and CDR2 FQNNGV.

The V and J genes are TRBV2 and TRBJ2-1; D gene ambiguous. CDR1 is SNHLY, CDR2 FYNNEI, per germline. This CDR3 is 13 amino acids long. Trimming stripped 2 bases from V and 5 bases from J, with 7 bases between. The CDR3 bases are TGTGCCAGCAGTGAATGGCGGCACAATGAGCAGTTCTTC. Its protein is CASSEWRHNEQFF.

The chain links TRBV21-1 to TRBJ2-5; TRBD1 is taken as the D call from the table, unchecked against the DNA. TRBV21-1 is termed a pseudogene. CDR3 length: 16 amino acids. The CDR3 loop reads CASSKVGGQGQETQYF. CDR3 DNA sequence: TGTGCCAGCAGCAAAGTAGGAGGACAGGGACAAGAGACCCAGTACTTC.

DNA for the CDR3: TGTGCCAGCAGAGCCGGGACAGGCCGCACCGGGGAGCTGTTTTTT. This gives the protein CASRAGTGRTGELFF. The chain joins TRBV6-5 to TRBJ2-2, with 8 bases fitting TRBD1. The CDR3 has 15 amino acids. V was clipped by 6 bases and J by 4 bases; unmatched bases: 7. The germline CDR1 and CDR2 sequences are MNHEY and SVGAGI.

The chain couples TRBV7-8 to TRBJ1-6; D might be TRBD1 (5 bases). CDR1 and CDR2 (germline): SGHVS, FQNEAQ. Trimming cost V 1 base and J 4 bases, with 11 bases left between them. This CDR3 contains 16 residues. CDR3 residues: CASSLVGGDYNSPLHF. The CDR3 DNA reads TGTGCCAGCAGCTTAGTCGGGGGGGATTATAATTCACCCCTCCACTTT.

This chain joins TRBV4-3 and TRBJ1-1; 9 nucleotides match TRBD1. Looked up from germline, CDR1 is LGHNA and CDR2 is YSLEER. The length of the CDR3 is 14 residues. The junction had 7 bases not matched to a gene; V was cut back by 3 bases and J by 8 bases. This CDR3 is CASSQYRGRGEAFF. The DNA for the CDR3 is TGCGCCAGCAGCCAGTACAGGGGGCGGGGGGAAGCTTTCTTT.

In this sample, this clone turned up a few times. The V gene is TRBV6-1, the J gene TRBJ2-7; a weak D match, TRBD2 (6 bases). The CDR3 totals 15 residues. Trimming pared 2 bases from V and 3 bases from J, leaving 14 bases between. CDR1 is MNHNS and CDR2 is SASEGT in the germline V gene. The CDR3: CASSETGTPLYEQYF. Written as DNA, the CDR3 is TGTGCCAGCAGTGAAACCGGGACTCCTCTCTACGAGCAGTACTTC.

The V call is TRBV6-5, the J call TRBJ1-5, with TRBD1 matching over 7 bases. V lost 6 bases, J lost 5 bases, and 7 bases stayed unmatched. The CDR3 has 14 residues. Germline CDR1 is MNHEY and CDR2 is SVGAGI. The CDR3 sequence: CASRDGTVYQPQHF. The CDR3 region has the DNA TGTGCCAGCAGGGACGGGACAGTGTATCAGCCCCAGCATTTT.

This chain uses TRBV10-3 with TRBJ2-7, with D tentatively TRBD2 (5 bases). The CDR3 totals 12 residues. V lost 4 bases to trimming and J lost 3 bases, with 7 bases between them. Looked up from germline, CDR1 is ENHRY and CDR2 is SYGVKD. The CDR3 region has the DNA TGTGCCATCAGTGGCGGGCGCTACGAGCAGTACTTC. This encodes CAISGGRYEQYF.